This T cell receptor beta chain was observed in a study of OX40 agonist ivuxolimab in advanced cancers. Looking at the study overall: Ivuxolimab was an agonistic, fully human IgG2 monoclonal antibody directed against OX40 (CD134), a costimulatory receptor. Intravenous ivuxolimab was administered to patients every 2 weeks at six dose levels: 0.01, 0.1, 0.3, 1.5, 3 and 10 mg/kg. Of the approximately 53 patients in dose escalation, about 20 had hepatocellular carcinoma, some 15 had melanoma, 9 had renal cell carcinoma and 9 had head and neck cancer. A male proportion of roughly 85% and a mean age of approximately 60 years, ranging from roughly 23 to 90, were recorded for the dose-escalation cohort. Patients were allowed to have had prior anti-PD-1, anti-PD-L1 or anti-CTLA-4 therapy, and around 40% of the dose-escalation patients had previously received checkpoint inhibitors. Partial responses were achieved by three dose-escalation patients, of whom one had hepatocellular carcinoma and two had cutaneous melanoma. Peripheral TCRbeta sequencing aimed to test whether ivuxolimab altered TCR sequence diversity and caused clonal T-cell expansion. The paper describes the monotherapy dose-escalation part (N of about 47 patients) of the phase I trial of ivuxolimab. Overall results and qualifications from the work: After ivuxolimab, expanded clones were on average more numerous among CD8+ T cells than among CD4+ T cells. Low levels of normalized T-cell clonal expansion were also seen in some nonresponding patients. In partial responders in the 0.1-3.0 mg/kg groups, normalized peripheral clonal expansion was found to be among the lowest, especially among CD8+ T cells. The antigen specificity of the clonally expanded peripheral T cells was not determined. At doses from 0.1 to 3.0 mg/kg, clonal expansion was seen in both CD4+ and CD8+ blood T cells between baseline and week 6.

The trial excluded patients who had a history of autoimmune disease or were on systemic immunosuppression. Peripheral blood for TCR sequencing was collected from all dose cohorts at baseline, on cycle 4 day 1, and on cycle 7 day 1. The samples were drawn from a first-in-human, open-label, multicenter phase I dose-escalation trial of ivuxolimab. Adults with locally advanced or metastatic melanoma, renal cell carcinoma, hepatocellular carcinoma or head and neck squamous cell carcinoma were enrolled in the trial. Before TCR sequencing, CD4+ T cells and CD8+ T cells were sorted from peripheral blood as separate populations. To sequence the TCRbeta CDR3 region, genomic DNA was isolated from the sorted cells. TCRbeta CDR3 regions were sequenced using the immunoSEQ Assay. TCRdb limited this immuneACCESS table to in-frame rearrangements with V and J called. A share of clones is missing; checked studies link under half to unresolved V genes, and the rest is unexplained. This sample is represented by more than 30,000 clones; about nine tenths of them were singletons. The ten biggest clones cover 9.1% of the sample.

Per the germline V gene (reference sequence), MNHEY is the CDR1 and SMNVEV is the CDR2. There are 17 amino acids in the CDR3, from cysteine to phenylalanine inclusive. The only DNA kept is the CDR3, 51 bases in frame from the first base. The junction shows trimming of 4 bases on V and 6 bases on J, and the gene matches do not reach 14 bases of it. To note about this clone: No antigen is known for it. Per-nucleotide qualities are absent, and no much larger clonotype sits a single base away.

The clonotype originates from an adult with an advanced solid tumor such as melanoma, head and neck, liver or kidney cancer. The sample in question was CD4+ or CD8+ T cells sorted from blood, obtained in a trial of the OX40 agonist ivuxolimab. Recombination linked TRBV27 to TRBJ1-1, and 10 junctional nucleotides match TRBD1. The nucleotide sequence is TGTGCCAGCAGTTCCTTTCCTCCGGGACAGGGGATCCCTGAAGCTTTCTTT. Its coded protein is CASSSFPPGQGIPEAFF.